This TCR beta chain emerged from a study of blood T cell repertoires in COVID-19. Study-wide context: Spain, Italy and the United States supplied samples that represented acute and convalescent COVID-19. The cDNA or gDNA used as material had been derived from T cells, B-cell-depleted T cells, or PBMCs.

The Seattle patients, enrolled during active infection, were followed longitudinally. Original data processing: Estimation of nucleated cell counts was performed using reference gene primer amplification. Profiled with immunoSEQ multiplex PCR; TCRdb holds only in-frame clones, not every one. That table furnishes V, J and clone size, whereas the DNA furnished D and trimming. The table lists about 140,000 clones, 88% of them singletons. J was trimmed by 6 bases and V by 1 base; bases with no gene match: 2. The CDR3 loop spans 13 amino acids. CDR1 and CDR2 from the germline V gene are MNHNS and SASEGT. The specimen sequenced was peripheral blood. The chain has TRBV6-1 and TRBJ2-7; 8 bases line up with TRBD1. The receptor comes from a human donor with COVID-19, enrolled during active disease. The donor label of this sample is uncertain. The CDR3 region has the DNA TGTGCCAGCAGTGAAGGGACAGGGACCGAGCAGTACTTC. Translating gives CASSEGTGTEQYF.